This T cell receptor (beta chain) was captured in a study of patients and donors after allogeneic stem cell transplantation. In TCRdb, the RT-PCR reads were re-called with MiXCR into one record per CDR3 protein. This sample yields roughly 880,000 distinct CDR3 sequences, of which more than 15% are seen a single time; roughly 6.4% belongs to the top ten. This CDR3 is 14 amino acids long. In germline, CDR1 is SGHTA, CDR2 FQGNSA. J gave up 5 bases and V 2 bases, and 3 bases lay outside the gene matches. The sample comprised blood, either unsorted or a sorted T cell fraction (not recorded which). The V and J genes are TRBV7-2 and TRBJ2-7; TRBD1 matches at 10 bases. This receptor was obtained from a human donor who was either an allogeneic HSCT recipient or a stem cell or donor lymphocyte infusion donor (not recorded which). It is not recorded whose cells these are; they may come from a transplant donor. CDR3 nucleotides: TGTGCCAGCAGCTTACGGGACAGGGGTCACGAGCAGTACTTC. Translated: CASSLRDRGHEQYF.